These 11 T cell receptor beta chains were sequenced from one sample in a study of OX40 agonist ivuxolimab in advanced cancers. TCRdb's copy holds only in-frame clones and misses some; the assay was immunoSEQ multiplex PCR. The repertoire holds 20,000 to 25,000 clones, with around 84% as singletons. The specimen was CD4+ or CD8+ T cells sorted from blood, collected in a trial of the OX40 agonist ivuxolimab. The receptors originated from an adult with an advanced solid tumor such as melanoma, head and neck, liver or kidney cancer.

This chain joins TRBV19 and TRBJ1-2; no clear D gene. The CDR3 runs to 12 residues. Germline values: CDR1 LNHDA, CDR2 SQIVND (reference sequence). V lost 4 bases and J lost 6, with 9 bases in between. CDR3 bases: TGTGCCAGTAGTAAGCTACCTCATGGCTACACCTTC. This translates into CASSKLPHGYTF.

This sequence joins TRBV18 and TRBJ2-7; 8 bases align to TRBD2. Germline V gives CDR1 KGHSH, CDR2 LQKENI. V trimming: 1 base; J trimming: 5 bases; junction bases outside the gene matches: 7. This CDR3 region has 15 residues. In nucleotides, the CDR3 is TGTGCCAGCTCACCACAATTAGCAGCGGGAGACGAGCAGTACTTC. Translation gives CASSPQLAAGDEQYF. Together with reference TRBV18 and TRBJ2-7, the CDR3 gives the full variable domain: NAGVMQNPRHLVRRRGQEARLRCSPMKGHSHVYWYRQLPEEGLKFMVYLQKENIIDESGMPKERFSAEFPKEGPSILRIQQVVRGDSAAYFCASSPQLAAGDEQYFGPGTRLTVT.

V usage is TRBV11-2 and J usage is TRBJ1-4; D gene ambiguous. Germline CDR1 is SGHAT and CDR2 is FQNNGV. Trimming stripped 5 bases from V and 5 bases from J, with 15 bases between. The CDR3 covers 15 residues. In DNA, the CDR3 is TGTGCCAGCAGCCCGAGGACGTGGAAGAATGAAAAACTGTTTTTT. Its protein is CASSPRTWKNEKLFF.

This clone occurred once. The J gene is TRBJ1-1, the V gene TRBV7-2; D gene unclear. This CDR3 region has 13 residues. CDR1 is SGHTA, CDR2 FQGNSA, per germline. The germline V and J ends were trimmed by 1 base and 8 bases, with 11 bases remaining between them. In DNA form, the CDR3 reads TGTGCCAGCAGCTTAGAGGTCGGAGGCGAAGCTTTCTTT. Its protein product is CASSLEVGGEAFF.

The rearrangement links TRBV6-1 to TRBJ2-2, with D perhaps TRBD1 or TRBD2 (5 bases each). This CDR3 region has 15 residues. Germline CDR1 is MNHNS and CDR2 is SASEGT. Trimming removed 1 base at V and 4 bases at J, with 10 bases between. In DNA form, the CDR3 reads TGTGCCAGCAGTGAAGAAGAGGGGAGCACCGGGGAGCTGTTTTTT. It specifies CASSEEEGSTGELFF.

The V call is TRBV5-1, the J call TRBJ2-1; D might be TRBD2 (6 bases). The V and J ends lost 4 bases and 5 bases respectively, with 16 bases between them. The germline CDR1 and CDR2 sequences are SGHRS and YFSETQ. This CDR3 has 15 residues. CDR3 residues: CASSPGGRRNNEQFF. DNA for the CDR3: TGCGCCAGCAGCCCAGGAGGGAGGCGGAACAATGAGCAGTTCTTC.

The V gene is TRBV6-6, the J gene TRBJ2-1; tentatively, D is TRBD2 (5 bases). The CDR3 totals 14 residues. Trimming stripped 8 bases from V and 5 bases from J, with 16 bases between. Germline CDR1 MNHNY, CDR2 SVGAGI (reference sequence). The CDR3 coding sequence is TGTGCCAGCGTGAGGACTGGCGGAAACAATGAGCAGTTCTTC. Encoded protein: CASVRTGGNNEQFF.

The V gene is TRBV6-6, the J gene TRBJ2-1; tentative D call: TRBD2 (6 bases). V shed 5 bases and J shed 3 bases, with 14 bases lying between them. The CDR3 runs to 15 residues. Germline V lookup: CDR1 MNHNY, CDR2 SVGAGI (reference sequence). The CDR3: CASSPTRGIYNEQFF. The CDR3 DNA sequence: TGTGCCAGCAGTCCAACCCGGGGGATCTACAATGAGCAGTTCTTC.

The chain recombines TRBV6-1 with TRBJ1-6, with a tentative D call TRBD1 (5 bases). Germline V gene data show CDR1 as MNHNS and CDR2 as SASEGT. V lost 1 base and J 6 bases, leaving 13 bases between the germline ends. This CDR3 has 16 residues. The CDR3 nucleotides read TGTGCCAGCAGTGAAGATGGTCTGGGGGGTAATTCACCCCTCCACTTT. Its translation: CASSEDGLGGNSPLHF.

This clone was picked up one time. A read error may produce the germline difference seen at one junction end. The CDR3 spells CASSVDPGTSGNF. The DNA for the CDR3 is TGTGCCAGCAGTGTGGATCCCGGGACTAGCGGGAATTTT. The J gene is TRBJ2-3, the V gene TRBV2; 13 bases agree with TRBD2. The CDR3 is 13 amino acids. Germline V lookup: CDR1 SNHLY, CDR2 FYNNEI.

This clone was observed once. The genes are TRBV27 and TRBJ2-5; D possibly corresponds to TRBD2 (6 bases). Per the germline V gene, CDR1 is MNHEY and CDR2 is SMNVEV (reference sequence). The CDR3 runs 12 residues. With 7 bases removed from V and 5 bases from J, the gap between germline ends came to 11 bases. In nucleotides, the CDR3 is TGTGCCAGCACCAAAGGGAGGGAGACCCAGTACTTC. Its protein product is CASTKGRETQYF.